The rows below give T cell receptor beta chains drawn from one sample of a study of radiotherapy plus CTLA-4 blockade in lung cancer. The repertoire was sequenced with immunoSEQ multiplex PCR; TCRdb's copy has only in-frame clones and lacks some. Of 84,000 or so clones listed, about 83% are singletons. Sequenced material: peripheral blood, taken from a patient treated with radiotherapy plus ipilimumab. The source of these receptors is a human donor with non-small cell lung cancer that progressed on radiotherapy plus ipilimumab. The CDR3 runs from the conserved cysteine through the conserved F or W. D genes are given only for firm matches. The listing skips clone size in some rows; elsewhere it reads once, few, many or a size class.

j_call | v_call | d_call | clone_size | cdr3_nt | cdr3_aa
TRBJ2-2 | TRBV7-6 | TRBD1 | . | TGTGCCAGCAGCCCGCGGTGGGGGACAGCGAACACCGGGGAGCTGTTTTTT | CASSPRWGTANTGELFF
TRBJ1-2 | TRBV7-2 | . | few | TGTGCCAGCAGCTTTTCTAACAGTCTGGGGTATGGCTACACCTTC | CASSFSNSLGYGYTF
TRBJ2-3 | TRBV5-1 | . | . | TGCGCCAGCAGCTTGGGGGGCAACTCAGATACGCAGTATTTT | CASSLGGNSDTQYF
TRBJ2-1 | TRBV5-1 | TRBD1 | . | TGCGCCAGCAGCATAATGGGGCAGGGGGCGGCCAATGAGCAGTTCTTC | CASSIMGQGAANEQFF
TRBJ2-7 | TRBV18 | . | . | TGTGCCAGCTCACCAGGGGCAGGGGGGCCCTACGAGCAGTACTTC | CASSPGAGGPYEQYF
TRBJ2-1 | TRBV7-2 | . | . | TGTGCCAGCAGCCCACTGGGCGGGATCAGTAGCAATGAGCAGTTCTTC | CASSPLGGISSNEQFF
TRBJ1-4 | TRBV19 | . | . | TGTGCCAGTAGTCACACGGCAACTAATGAAAAACTGTTTTTT | CASSHTATNEKLFF
TRBJ1-1 | TRBV29-1 | . | . | TGCAGCGCGGATGAGGGATGGGACACTGAAGCTTTCTTT | CSADEGWDTEAFF
TRBJ2-7 | TRBV18 | TRBD1 | . | TGTGCCAGCTCACCACGGACAGGGGACGAGCAGTACTTC | CASSPRTGDEQYF
TRBJ1-1 | TRBV14 | TRBD1 | . | TGTGCCAGCAGTCCCGGGACAGGGATATCGGACACTGAAGCTTTCTTT | CASSPGTGISDTEAFF
TRBJ2-7 | TRBV5-5 | TRBD2 | few | TGTGCCAGCAGCCGGAACCTAGGGGAGGGAACCTACGAGCAGTACTTC | CASSRNLGEGTYEQYF
TRBJ2-6 | TRBV19 | . | . | TGTGCCAAACTGAGGGGGGCTGGGGCCAACGTCCTGACTTTC | CAKLRGAGANVLTF
TRBJ1-4 | TRBV4-1 | . | . | TGCGCCAGCAGCCCCGACCCATGGGGTACCAATGAAAAACTGTTTTTT | CASSPDPWGTNEKLFF
TRBJ2-3 | TRBV9 | . | once | TGTGCCAGCAGCGTAGTATCGTCCAGAGCAGATACGCAGTATTTT | CASSVVSSRADTQYF
TRBJ1-1 | TRBV5-4 | . | few | TGTGCCAGCACTCGCCGGGACACGATATCTCACACTGAAGCTTTCTTT | CASTRRDTISHTEAFF
TRBJ1-3 | TRBV4-2 | . | few | TGTGCCAGCAGCCCCCAACCACGGGGAAACACCATATATTTT | CASSPQPRGNTIYF
TRBJ1-2 | TRBV7-2 | TRBD1 | . | TGTGCCAGCAGCCAGGGGGTGACAGGGCGGTACACCTTC | CASSQGVTGRYTF
TRBJ2-7 | TRBV5-1 | . | . | TGCGCCAGCAGCCCCGGAGAGCTTTTTAGGGAGCAGTACTTC | CASSPGELFREQYF
TRBJ2-2 | TRBV2 | . | . | TGTGCCAGCAGTCCCCTAGCTTCAACCACCGGGGAGCTGTTTTTT | CASSPLASTTGELFF
TRBJ2-3 | TRBV7-8 | . | . | TGTGCCAGCAGCTTAGTCGGAACAGATACGCAGTATTTT | CASSLVGTDTQYF
TRBJ2-2 | TRBV7-8 | . | . | TGTGCCAGCAGCTTAGACGTCGGGGAGCTGTTTTTT | CASSLDVGELFF
TRBJ1-2 | TRBV6-5 | . | . | TGTGCCAGCTCACCGGGGGGGTCCTCCTATGGCTACACCTTC | CASSPGGSSYGYTF
TRBJ2-2 | TRBV9 | . | . | TGTGCCAGCACCGCGTGGGACACCGGGGAGCTGTTTTTT | CASTAWDTGELFF
TRBJ2-7 | TRBV2 | TRBD1 | . | TGTGCCAGCGCGACAGGGAACTACGAGCAGTACTTC | CASATGNYEQYF